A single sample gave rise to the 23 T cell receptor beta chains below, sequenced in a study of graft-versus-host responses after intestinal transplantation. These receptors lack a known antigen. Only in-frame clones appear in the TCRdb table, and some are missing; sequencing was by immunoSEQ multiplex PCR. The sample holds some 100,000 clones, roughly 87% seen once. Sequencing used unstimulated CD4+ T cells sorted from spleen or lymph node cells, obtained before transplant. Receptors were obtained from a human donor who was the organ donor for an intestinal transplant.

The CDR3 sequence is CASSLTFADGYTF. CDR3 coding DNA: TGTGCCAGCAGCCTGACATTTGCGGATGGCTACACCTTC. The J gene is TRBJ1-2, the V gene TRBV5-6; D is ambiguous. The ends were cut back, 4 bases at V and 6 bases at J, with 13 bases in the middle. CDR1 is SGHDT, CDR2 YYEEEE, per germline. The CDR3 is made up of 13 amino acids.

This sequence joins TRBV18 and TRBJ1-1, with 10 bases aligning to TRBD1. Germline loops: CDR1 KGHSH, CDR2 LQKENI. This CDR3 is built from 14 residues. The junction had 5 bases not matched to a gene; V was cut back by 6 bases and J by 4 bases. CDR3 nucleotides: TGTGCCAGCTCGCAAGGACAGGGGGGCACTGAAGCTTTCTTT. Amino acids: CASSQGQGGTEAFF.

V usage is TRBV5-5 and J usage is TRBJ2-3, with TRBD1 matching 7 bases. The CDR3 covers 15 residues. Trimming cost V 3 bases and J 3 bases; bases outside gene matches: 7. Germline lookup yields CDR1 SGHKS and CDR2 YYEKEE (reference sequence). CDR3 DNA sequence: TGTGCCAGCAGCTCAAAACAGGGGTTTACAGATACGCAGTATTTT. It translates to CASSSKQGFTDTQYF.

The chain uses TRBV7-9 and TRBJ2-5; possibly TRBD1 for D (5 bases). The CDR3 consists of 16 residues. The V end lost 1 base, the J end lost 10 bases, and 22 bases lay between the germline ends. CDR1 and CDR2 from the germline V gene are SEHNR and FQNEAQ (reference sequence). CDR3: CASSLESTGQGLDQYF. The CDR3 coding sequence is TGTGCCAGCAGCTTAGAGTCAACAGGCCAAGGCCTCGACCAGTACTTC.

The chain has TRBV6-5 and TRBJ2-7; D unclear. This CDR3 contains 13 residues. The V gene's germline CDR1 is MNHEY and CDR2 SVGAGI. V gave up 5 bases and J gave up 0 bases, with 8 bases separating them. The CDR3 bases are TGTGCCAGCAGTCCTGGCGCCTCCTACGAGCAGTACTTC. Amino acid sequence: CASSPGASYEQYF.

The CDR3 reads CASSLQGLLDGYTF. For the CDR3, the DNA is TGTGCCAGCTCGCTTCAGGGGTTATTGGATGGCTACACCTTC. V gene TRBV18 combines with J gene TRBJ1-2, with D possibly TRBD1 on 6 matching bases. Trimming took off 6 bases at V and 6 bases at J, with 17 bases between the two ends. Germline V gene sequence: CDR1 KGHSH, CDR2 LQKENI. CDR3 length: 14 residues.

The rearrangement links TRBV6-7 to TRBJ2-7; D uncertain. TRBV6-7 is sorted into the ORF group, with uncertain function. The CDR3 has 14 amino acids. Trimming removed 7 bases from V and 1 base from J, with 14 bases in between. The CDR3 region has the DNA TGTGCCAGCACTCTACCTGTTGGTTCCTACGAGCAGTACTTC. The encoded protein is CASTLPVGSYEQYF.

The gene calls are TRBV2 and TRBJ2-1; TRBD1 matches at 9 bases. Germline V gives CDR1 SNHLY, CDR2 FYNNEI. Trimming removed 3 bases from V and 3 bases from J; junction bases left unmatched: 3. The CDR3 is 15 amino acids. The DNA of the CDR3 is TGTGCCAGCAGTGAGGGGGACAGGGTCTACAATGAGCAGTTCTTC. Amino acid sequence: CASSEGDRVYNEQFF.

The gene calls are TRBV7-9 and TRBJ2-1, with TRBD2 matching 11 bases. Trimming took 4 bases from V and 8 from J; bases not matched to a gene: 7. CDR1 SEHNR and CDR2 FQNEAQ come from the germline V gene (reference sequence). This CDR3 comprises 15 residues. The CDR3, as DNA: TGTGCCAGCAGCTCGGAACTAGCGGGGGTGGATGAGCAGTTCTTC. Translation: CASSSELAGVDEQFF.

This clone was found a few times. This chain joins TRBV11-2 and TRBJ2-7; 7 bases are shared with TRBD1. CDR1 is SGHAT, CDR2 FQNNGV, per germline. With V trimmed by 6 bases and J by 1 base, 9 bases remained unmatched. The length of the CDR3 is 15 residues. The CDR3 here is CASSWGTVQSYEQYF. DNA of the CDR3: TGTGCCAGCAGTTGGGGGACAGTACAGTCCTACGAGCAGTACTTC. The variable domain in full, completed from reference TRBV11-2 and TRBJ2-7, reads EAGVAQSPRYKIIEKRQSVAFWCNPISGHATLYWYQQILGQGPKLLIQFQNNGVVDDSQLPKDRFSAERLKGVDSTLKIQPAKLEDSAVYLCASSWGTVQSYEQYFGPGTRLTVT.

This CDR3 reads CASSQDRLAGGQLYF. The CDR3 DNA sequence: TGTGCCAGCAGCCAAGACCGGCTAGCGGGGGGGCAGCTGTACTTC. V is TRBV4-2 and J is TRBJ2-5, with 12 bases aligning to TRBD2. The CDR3 runs 15 residues. Germline lookup yields CDR1 LGHNA and CDR2 YNFKEQ. Trimming cost V 0 bases and J 13 bases; bases outside gene matches: 9.

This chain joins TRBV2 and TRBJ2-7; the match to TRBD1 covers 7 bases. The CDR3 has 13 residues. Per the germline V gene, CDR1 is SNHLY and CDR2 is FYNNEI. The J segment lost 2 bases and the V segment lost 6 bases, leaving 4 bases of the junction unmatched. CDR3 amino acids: CASSSDRAYEQYF. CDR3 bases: TGTGCCAGCAGCTCCGACAGGGCCTACGAGCAGTACTTC.

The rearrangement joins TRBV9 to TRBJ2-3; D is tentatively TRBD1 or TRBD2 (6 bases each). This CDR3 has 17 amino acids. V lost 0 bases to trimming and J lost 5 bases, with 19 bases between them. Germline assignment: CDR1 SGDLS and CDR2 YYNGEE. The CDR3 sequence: CASSVEEGGKLGDTQYF. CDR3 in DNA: TGTGCCAGCAGCGTAGAAGAGGGGGGAAAGTTAGGAGATACGCAGTATTTT. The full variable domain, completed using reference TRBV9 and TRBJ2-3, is DSGVTQTPKHLITATGQRVTLRCSPRSGDLSVYWYQQSLDQGLQFLIQYYNGEERAKGNILERFSAQQFPDLHSELNLSSLELGDSALYFCASSVEEGGKLGDTQYFGPGTRLTVL.

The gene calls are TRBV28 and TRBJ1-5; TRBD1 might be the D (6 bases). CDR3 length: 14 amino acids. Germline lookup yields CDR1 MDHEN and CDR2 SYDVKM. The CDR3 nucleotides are TGTGCATTGGGGGGTTACAGGGACAATCAGCCCCAGCATTTT. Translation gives CALGGYRDNQPQHF.

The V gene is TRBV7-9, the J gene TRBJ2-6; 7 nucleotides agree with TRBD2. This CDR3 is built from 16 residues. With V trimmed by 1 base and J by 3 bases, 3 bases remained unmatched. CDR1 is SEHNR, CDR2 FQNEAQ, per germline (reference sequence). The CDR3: CASSLVGEGGANVLTF. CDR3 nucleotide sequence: TGTGCCAGCAGCTTAGTAGGGGAGGGTGGGGCCAACGTCCTGACTTTC.

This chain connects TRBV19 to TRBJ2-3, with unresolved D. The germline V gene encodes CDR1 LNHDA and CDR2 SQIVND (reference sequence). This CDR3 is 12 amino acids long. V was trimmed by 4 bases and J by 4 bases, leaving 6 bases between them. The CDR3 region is CASSTRSDTQYF. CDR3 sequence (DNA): TGTGCCAGTAGTACCCGCTCAGATACGCAGTATTTT.

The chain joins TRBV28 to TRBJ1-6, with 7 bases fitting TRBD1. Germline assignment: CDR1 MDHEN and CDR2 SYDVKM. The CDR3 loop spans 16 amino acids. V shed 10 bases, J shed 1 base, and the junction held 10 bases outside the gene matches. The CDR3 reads CATDTGEGSYNSPLHF. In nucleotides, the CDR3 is TGTGCCACCGACACAGGGGAAGGGTCCTATAATTCACCCCTCCACTTT.

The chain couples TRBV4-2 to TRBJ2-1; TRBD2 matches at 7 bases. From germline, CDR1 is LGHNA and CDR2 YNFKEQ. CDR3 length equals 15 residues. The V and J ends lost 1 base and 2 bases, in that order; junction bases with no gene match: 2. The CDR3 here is CASSQVTSAYNEQFF. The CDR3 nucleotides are TGTGCCAGCAGCCAAGTAACTAGCGCCTACAATGAGCAGTTCTTC.

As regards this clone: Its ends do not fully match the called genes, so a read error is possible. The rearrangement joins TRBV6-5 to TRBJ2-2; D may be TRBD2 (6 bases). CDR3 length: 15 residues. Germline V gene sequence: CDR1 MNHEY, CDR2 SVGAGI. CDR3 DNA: TGTGCCAGCAGTTACTCATCGGGAGACACCGGGGGGCTGTTTTTT. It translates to CASSYSSGDTGGLFF.

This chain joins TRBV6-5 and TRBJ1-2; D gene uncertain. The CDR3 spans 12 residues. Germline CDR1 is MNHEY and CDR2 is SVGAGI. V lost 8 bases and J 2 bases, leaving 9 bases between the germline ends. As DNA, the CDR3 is TGTGCCAGCGCCCCTGGAAACTATGGCTACACCTTC. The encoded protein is CASAPGNYGYTF.

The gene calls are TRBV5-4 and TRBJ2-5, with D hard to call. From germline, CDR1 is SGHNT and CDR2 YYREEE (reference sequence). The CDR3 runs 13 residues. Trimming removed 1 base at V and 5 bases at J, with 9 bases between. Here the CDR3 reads CASSLKVRETQYF. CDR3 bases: TGTGCCAGCAGCTTGAAGGTCCGGGAGACCCAGTACTTC. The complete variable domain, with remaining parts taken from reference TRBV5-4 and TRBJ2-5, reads ETGVTQSPTHLIKTRGQQVTLRCSSQSGHNTVSWYQQALGQGPQFIFQYYREEENGRGNFPPRFSGLQFPNYSSELNVNALELDDSALYLCASSLKVRETQYFGPGTRLLVL.

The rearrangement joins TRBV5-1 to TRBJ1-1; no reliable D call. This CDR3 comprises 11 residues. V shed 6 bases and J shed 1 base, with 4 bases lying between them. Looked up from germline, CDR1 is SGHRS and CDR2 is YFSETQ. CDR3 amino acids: CASKRNTEAFF. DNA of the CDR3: TGCGCCAGCAAGAGGAACACTGAAGCTTTCTTT.

The CDR3 spells CACQGGPVTGELFF. CDR3 in DNA: TGTGCCTGTCAGGGGGGGCCTGTCACCGGGGAGCTGTTTTTT. The rearrangement uses TRBV30 and TRBJ2-2; D tentatively reads TRBD1 or TRBD2 (7 bases each). This CDR3 is built from 14 residues. V lost 6 bases, J lost 4 bases, and 15 bases lay in between. Per germline, CDR1 GTSNPN and CDR2 SVGIG (reference sequence).